This TCR beta chain was documented in a study of technical replicates of blood from several donors. Germline CDR1 and CDR2: LNHDA and SQIVND (reference sequence). The CDR3 sequence is 17 residues long. V shed 5 bases, J shed 0 bases, and the junction held 9 bases outside the gene matches. Sequenced by immunoSEQ multiplex PCR; TCRdb stores in-frame clones only, minus some. Among tens of thousands of clones listed, 90% were seen once. This chain joins TRBV19 and TRBJ2-1; 8 bases agree with TRBD1. Sequenced input: PBMCs. This clonotype was obtained from a human donor in good health. Some clones in this sample may be carry-over from other donors' samples. Here the CDR3 reads CASSSDRGDHSYNEQFF. The DNA of the CDR3 is TGTGCCAGTAGTTCCGACAGGGGCGACCACTCCTACAATGAGCAGTTCTTC.